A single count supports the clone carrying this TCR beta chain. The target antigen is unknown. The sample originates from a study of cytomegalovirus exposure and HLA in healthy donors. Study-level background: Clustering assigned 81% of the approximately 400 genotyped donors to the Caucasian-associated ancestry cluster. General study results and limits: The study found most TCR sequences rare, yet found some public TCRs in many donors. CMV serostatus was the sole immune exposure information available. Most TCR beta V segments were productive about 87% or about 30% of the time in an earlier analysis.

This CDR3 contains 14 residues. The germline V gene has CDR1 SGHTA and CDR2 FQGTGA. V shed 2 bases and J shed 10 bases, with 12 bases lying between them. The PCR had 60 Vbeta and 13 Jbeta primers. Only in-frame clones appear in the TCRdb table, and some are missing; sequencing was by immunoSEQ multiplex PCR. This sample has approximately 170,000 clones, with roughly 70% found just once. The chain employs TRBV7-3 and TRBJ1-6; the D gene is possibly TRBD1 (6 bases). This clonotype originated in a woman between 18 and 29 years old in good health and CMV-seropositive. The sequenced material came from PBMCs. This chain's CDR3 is CASSLSGDESPLHF. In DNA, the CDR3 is TGTGCCAGCAGCTTATCAGGGGACGAATCACCCCTCCACTTT.